This T cell receptor (beta chain) was sequenced for a study of shared clonotypes between healthy human individuals. Study-wide findings and caveats: Large depth notwithstanding, sorted-subset sequencing proved incomplete by rarefaction. Naive CD4 clonotype sharing across several donors was around 5%.

TCRdb's table, derived via immunoSEQ multiplex PCR, lists solely in-frame clones and lacks some. In the table there are some 500,000 clones, 90% to 97% of which are singletons. The CDR3 sequence is 12 residues long. Germline CDR1 reads MNHNS; CDR2 reads SASEGT. V shed 4 bases and J shed 4 bases, with 8 bases lying between them. Concerning this clone: The target antigen is unknown.

The TCR comes from a young woman in good health. Sequencing was done on a sample of naive CD4+ T cells sorted from blood. This sample's subset: CD45RA+ positively selected. The gene calls are TRBV6-1 and TRBJ2-7; D unclear. The CDR3 DNA follows: TGTGCCAGCAGTGCCGCGATTTACGAGCAGTACTTC. Residues: CASSAAIYEQYF.